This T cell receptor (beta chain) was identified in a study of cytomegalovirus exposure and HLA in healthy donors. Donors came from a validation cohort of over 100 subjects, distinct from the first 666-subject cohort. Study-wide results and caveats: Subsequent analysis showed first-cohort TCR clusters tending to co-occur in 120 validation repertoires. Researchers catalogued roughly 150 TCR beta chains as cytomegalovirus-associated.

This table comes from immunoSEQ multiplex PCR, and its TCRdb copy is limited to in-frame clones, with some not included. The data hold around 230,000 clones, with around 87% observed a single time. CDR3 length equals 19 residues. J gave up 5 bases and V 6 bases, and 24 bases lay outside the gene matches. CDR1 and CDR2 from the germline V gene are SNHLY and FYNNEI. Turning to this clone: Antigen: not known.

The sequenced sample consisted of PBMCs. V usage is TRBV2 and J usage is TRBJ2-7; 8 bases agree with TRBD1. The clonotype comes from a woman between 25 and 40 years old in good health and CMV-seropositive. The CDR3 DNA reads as TGTGCCAGCAGGAGACAGGGGTCTACCCGGGCGTACGGGTTGGACGAGCAGTACTTC. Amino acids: CASRRQGSTRAYGLDEQYF.